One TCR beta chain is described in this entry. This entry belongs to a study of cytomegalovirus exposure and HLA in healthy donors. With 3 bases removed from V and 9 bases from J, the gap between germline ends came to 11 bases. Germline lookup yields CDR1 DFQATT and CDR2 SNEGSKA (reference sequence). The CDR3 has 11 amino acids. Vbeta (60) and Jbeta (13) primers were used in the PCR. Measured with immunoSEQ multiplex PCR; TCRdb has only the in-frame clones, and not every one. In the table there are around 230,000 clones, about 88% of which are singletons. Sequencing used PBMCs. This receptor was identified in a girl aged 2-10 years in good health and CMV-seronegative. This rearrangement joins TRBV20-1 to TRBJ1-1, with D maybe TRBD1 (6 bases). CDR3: CSAREDRKAFF. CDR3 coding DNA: TGCAGTGCTAGGGAGGACAGAAAAGCTTTCTTT.